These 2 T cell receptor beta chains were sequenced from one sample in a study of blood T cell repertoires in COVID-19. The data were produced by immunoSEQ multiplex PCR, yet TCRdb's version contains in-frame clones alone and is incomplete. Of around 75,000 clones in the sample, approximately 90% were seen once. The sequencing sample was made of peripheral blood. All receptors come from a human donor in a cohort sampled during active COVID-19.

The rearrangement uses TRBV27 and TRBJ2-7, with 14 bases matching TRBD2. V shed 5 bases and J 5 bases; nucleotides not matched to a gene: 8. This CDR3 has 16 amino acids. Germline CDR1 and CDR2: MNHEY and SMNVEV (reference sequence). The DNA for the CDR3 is TGTGCCAGCAGTCCGTGGACTAGCGGGAGGTCCGACGAGCAGTACTTC. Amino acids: CASSPWTSGRSDEQYF.

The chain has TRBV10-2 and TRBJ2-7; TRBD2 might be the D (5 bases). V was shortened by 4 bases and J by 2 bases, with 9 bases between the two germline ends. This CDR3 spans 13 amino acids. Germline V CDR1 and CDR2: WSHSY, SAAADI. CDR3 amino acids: CASSGRGTYEQYV. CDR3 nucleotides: TGCGCCAGCAGTGGCCGGGGTACCTACGAGCAGTACGTC.